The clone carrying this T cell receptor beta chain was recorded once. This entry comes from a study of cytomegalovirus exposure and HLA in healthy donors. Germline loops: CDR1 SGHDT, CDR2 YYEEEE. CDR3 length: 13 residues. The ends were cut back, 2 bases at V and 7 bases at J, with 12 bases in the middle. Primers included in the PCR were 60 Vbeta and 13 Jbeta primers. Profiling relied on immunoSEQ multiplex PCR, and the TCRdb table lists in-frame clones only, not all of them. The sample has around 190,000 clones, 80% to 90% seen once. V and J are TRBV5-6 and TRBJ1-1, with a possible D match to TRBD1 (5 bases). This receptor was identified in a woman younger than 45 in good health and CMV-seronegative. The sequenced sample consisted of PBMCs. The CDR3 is CASSFLRQGEAFF. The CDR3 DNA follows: TGTGCCAGCAGCTTCCTCCGGCAGGGTGAAGCTTTCTTT.